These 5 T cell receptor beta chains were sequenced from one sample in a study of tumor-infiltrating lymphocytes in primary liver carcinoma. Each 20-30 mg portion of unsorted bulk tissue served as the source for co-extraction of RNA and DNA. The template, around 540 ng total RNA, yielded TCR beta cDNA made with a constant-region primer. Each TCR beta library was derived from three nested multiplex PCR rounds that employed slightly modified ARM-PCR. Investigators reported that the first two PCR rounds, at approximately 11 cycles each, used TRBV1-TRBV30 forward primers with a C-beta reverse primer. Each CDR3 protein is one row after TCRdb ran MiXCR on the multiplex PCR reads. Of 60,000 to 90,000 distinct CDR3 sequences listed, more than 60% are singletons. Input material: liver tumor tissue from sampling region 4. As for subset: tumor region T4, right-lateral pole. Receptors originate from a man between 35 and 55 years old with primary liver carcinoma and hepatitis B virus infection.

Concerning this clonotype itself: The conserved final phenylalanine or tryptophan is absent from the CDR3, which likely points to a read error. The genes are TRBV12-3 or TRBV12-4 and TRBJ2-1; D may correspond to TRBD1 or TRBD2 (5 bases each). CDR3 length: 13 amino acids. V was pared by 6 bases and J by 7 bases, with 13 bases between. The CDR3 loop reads CASRGTLENEQFI. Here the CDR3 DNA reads TGTGCCAGCAGAGGGACCCTAGAGAATGAGCAGTTCATC.

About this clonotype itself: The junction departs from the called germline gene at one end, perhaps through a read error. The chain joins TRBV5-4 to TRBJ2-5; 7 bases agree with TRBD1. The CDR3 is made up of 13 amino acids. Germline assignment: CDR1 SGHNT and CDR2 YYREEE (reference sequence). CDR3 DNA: TGTGCCAGCAACTTGAGGGGGCAAGAGACCCACTACTTC. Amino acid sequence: CASNLRGQETHYF.

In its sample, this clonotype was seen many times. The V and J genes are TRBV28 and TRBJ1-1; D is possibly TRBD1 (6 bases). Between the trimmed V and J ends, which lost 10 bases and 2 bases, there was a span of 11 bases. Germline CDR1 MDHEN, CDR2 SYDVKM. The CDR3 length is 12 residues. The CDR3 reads CAIADRNTEAFF. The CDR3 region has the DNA TGTGCCATCGCGGACAGAAACACTGAAGCTTTCTTT.

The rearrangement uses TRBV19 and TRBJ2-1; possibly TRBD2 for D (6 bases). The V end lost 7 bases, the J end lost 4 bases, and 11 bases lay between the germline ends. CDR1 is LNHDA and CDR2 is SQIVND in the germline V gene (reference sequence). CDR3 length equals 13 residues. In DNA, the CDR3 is TGTGCCAGTACCAGCGGGTTGTACAATGAGCAGTTCTTC. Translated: CASTSGLYNEQFF.

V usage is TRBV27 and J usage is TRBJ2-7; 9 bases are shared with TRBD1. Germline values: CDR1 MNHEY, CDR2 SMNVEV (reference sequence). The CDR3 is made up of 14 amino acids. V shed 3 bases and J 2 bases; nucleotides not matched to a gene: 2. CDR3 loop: CASSFRQGAYEQYF. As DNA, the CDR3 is TGTGCCAGCAGTTTTCGACAGGGGGCCTACGAGCAGTACTTC.